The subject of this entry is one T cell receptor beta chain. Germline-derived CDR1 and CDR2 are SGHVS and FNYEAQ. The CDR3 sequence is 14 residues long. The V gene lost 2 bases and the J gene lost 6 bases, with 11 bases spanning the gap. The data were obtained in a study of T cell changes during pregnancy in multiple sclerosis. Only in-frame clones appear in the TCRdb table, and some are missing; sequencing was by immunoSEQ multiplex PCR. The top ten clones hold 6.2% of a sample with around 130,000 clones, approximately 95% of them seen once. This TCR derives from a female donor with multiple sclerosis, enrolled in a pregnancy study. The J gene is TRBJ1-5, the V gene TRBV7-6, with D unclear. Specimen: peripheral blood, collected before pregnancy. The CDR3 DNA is TGTGCCAGCAGCTTATGGGGAGAAGGTCAGCCCCAGCATTTT. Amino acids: CASSLWGEGQPQHF.